Given below is one TCR beta chain in context. Its specificity is not known. The PCR had 60 Vbeta and 13 Jbeta primers. Clones were sequenced by immunoSEQ multiplex PCR, and TCRdb holds only the in-frame ones, with some missing. The sample includes about 130,000 clones, 80% of them seen just once. The sample comes from a study of cytomegalovirus exposure and HLA in healthy donors. This CDR3 is built from 15 residues. Germline values: CDR1 SGHTA, CDR2 FQGNSA. After removal of 1 base from V and 5 bases from J, the junction contained 5 bases not matched to a gene. Study results and limitations: For most TCR sequences rarity was the rule, although some public TCRs occurred in many donors. Some V segments (TRBV6-2 and TRBV6-3 among them) were excluded as indistinguishable.

Sequencing was performed on PBMCs. The rearrangement uses TRBV7-2 and TRBJ2-5, with 9 bases identical to TRBD1. The clonotype comes from a man aged 35 to 55 in good health and CMV-seronegative. CDR3 sequence: CASSLDGTGKETQYF. The CDR3 bases are TGTGCCAGCAGCTTAGACGGGACAGGGAAGGAGACCCAGTACTTC.